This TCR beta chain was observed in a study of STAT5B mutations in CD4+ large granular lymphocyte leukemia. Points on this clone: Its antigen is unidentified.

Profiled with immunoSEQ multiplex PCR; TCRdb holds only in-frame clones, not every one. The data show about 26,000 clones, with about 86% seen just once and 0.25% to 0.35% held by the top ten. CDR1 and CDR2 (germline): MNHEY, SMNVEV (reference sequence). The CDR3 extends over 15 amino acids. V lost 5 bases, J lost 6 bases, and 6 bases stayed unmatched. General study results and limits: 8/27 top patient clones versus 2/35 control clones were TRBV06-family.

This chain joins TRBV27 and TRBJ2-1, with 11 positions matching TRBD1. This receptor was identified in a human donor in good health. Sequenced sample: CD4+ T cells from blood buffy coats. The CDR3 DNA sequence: TGTGCCAGCAGTCAACCCGGGACAGGGGGCAATGAGCAGTTCTTC. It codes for CASSQPGTGGNEQFF.